Reported below is one T cell receptor beta chain. Its specificity is unknown. The method was immunoSEQ multiplex PCR; TCRdb's version includes in-frame clones alone and lacks a portion of them. This sample yields tens of thousands of clones, of which approximately 82% are seen a single time; around 3.2% belongs to the top ten. The CDR3 spans 12 residues. V lost 4 bases, J lost 6 bases, and 11 bases lay in between. From germline, CDR1 is SGHRS and CDR2 YFSETQ. This specimen belongs to a study of neoadjuvant anti-PD-1 for oral cavity cancer. On the study more broadly: Nivolumab at 3 mg/kg was mostly given biweekly, three to four doses, pre-surgery. Non-progressing patients received a fourth nivolumab dose near day 43, then surgery on days 50-56.

No culture or expansion preceded analysis of these blood cells. General study results and limits: PBMC Gini-index clonality exceeded responders' in non-responders post-nivolumab.

The chain has TRBV5-1 and TRBJ2-7; D not resolved. The TCR originated in a person between 40 and 85 years old with oral cavity squamous cell carcinoma. This sample comprised PBMCs, obtained before nivolumab (anti-PD-1) treatment. The CDR3 is CASSRTGFEQYF. In DNA form, the CDR3 reads TGCGCCAGCAGCCGGACCGGGTTCGAGCAGTACTTC. Variable domain in full (rest from reference TRBV5-1 and TRBJ2-7): KAGVTQTPRYLIKTRGQQVTLSCSPISGHRSVSWYQQTPGQGLQFLFEYFSETQRNKGNFPGRFSGRQFSNSRSEMNVSTLELGDSALYLCASSRTGFEQYFGPGTRLTVT.